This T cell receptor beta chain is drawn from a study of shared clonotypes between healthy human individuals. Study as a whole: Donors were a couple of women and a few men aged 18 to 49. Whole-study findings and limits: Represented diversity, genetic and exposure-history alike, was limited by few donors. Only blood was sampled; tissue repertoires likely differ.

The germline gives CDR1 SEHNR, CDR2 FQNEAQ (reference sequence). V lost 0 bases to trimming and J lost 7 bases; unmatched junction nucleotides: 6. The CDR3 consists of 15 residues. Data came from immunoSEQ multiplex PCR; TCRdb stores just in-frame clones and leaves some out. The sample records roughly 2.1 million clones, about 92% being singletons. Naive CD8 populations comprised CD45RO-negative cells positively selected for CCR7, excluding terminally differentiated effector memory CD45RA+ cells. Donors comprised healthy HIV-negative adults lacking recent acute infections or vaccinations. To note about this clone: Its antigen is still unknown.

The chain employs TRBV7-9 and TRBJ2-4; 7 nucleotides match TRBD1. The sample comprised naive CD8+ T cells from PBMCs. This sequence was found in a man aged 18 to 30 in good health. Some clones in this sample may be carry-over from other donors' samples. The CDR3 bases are TGTGCCAGCAGCTTAGCGCCGGGACAGTGGAACATTCAGTACTTC. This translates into CASSLAPGQWNIQYF.